The 27 T cell receptor beta chains below come from one sample, sequenced in a study of metastatic and nonmetastatic thyroid tumors. No treatment had been given to any patient before thyroid surgery. Via MiXCR, TCRdb re-called the PCR reads. Of about 40,000 clones in the sample, roughly 17% were seen once. The sequenced material came from tumor tissue. The receptors shown here come from a female donor with papillary thyroid cancer or a benign thyroid nodule (not recorded which). Some clones in this sample may be carry-over from other donors' samples.

This clone was counted ten times or more. V gene TRBV5-1 combines with J gene TRBJ2-3; 10 bases map to TRBD2. CDR1 and CDR2 from the germline V gene are SGHRS and YFSETQ. Trimming cost V 2 bases and J 4 bases; bases outside gene matches: 4. The CDR3 totals 15 residues. The CDR3 region has the DNA TGCGCCAGCAGCTTTAGCGGGAGGCAATCAGATACGCAGTATTTT. Protein sequence: CASSFSGRQSDTQYF.

Concerning this clone itself: The junction and the germline gene differ at one end; a read error may be behind it. The chain uses TRBV5-1 and TRBJ2-3, with D maybe TRBD2 (6 bases). This CDR3 contains 17 residues. Germline V gene sequence: CDR1 SGHRS, CDR2 YFSETQ. In nucleotides, the CDR3 is TGCGCCAGCAGCTTGAAGGAGGGGCTGGGTAGCACATATACTCAGTATTTT. This codes for CASSLKEGLGSTYTQYF. Supplemented by reference TRBV5-1 and TRBJ2-3, the full variable domain reads KAGVTQTPRYLIKTRGQQVTLSCSPISGHRSVSWYQQTPGQGLQFLFEYFSETQRNKGNFPGRFSGRQFSNSRSEMNVSTLELGDSALYLCASSLKEGLGSTYTQYFGPGTRLTVL.

In its sample, this clone was seen many times. This chain joins TRBV11-3 and TRBJ2-1; 7 bases are a match to TRBD2. Germline CDR1 SGHNT, CDR2 YENEEA. CDR3 length equals 16 residues. V dropped 5 bases and J dropped 0; count of bases not matched to a gene: 7. This chain's CDR3 is CASSPTSASSYNEQFF. The CDR3 nucleotides read TGTGCCAGCAGCCCTACTAGCGCCAGCTCCTACAATGAGCAGTTCTTC.

V is TRBV20-1 and J is TRBJ2-7; D remains unclear. V lost 3 bases and J lost 5, with 14 bases in between. Germline values: CDR1 DFQATT, CDR2 SNEGSKA (reference sequence). CDR3 length equals 13 residues. The CDR3 loop is CSASYVGLDEQYF. In nucleotides, the CDR3 is TGCAGTGCTAGTTACGTAGGGTTAGACGAGCAGTACTTC.

This clone was picked up many times. J is TRBJ2-3 and V is TRBV20-1; D possibly corresponds to TRBD2 (6 bases). V was trimmed by 3 bases and J by 3 bases, leaving 13 bases between them. This CDR3 is 14 amino acids long. From germline, CDR1 is DFQATT and CDR2 SNEGSKA (reference sequence). CDR3 protein: CSARDYRGTDTQYF. CDR3 DNA sequence: TGCAGTGCTAGGGACTATAGGGGTACAGATACGCAGTATTTT.

This clone has ten or more counts. The chain couples TRBV20-1 to TRBJ2-2, with D unresolved. V lost 5 bases and J 1 base, leaving 8 bases between the germline ends. CDR3 length equals 13 residues. CDR1 and CDR2 (germline): DFQATT, SNEGSKA (reference sequence). Here the CDR3 reads CSAFRRNTGELFF. The CDR3 nucleotides read TGCAGTGCTTTTAGACGGAACACCGGGGAGCTGTTTTTT.

The chain couples TRBV11-2 to TRBJ2-1; TRBD2 agrees at 10 bases. The CDR3 contains 16 residues. Unmatched junction bases numbered 6, after V lost 5 bases and J lost 2 bases. Germline assignment: CDR1 SGHAT and CDR2 FQNNGV. The CDR3 loop reads CASSSSAGGAYNEQFF. DNA for the CDR3: TGTGCCAGCAGCAGCTCAGCGGGGGGGGCCTACAATGAGCAGTTCTTC.

Worth noting for this clone: The final CDR3 position lacks the conserved phenylalanine or tryptophan, pointing to a likely read error. The V call is TRBV6-2 or TRBV6-3, the J call TRBJ2-7; TRBD1 agrees at 7 bases. The CDR3 has 15 residues. Germline lookup yields CDR1 MNHEY and CDR2 SVGEGT. The junction had 10 bases not matched to a gene; V was cut back by 2 bases and J by 6 bases. CDR3 sequence reads: CASSYAPTGCGEQYL. DNA for the CDR3: TGTGCCAGCAGTTACGCTCCGACAGGGTGCGGCGAGCAGTACCTC.

This clone was recorded a few times. A much larger clone differs from this one at a single base, so this may be a read error. The genes are TRBV5-4 and TRBJ1-2; D gene ambiguous. Germline V gene data show CDR1 as SGHNT and CDR2 as YYREEE (reference sequence). CDR3 length: 14 amino acids. V was trimmed by 4 bases and J by 4 bases, leaving 14 bases between them. Written as DNA, the CDR3 is TGTGCCAGCAGCACCCAAGAGGTATCCTATGGCTACACCTTC. As protein: CASSTQEVSYGYTF. Drawing the rest from reference TRBV5-4 and TRBJ1-2, the complete variable domain is ETGVTQSPTHLIKTRGQQVTLRCSSQSGHNTVSWYQQALGQGPQFIFQYYREEENGRGNFPPRFSGLQFPNYSSELNVNALELDDSALYLCASSTQEVSYGYTFGSGTRLTVV.

This clone was counted at least ten times. The J gene is TRBJ2-1, the V gene TRBV20-1; the match to TRBD2 covers 10 bases. J gave up 4 bases and V 2 bases, and 8 bases lay outside the gene matches. CDR1 is DFQATT and CDR2 is SNEGSKA in the germline V gene (reference sequence). The CDR3 runs 16 residues. CDR3 residues: CSARHIAGGVYNEQFF. The CDR3 DNA reads as TGCAGTGCTAGACATATAGCGGGAGGAGTGTACAATGAGCAGTTCTTC.

This clone came up many times. V usage is TRBV5-1 and J usage is TRBJ1-4; the D is unclear. CDR1 and CDR2 from the germline V gene are SGHRS and YFSETQ. Trimming took 0 bases from V and 0 from J, leaving 9 bases between them. The CDR3 loop spans 16 amino acids. Here the CDR3 reads CASSLAGDTTNEKLFF. For the CDR3, the DNA is TGCGCCAGCAGCTTGGCTGGGGATACAACTAATGAAAAACTGTTTTTT.

This clone was recorded at least ten times. The rearrangement joins TRBV2 to TRBJ2-5, with TRBD2 matching over 11 bases. CDR1 is SNHLY, CDR2 FYNNEI, per germline. This CDR3 contains 14 residues. Trimming cost V 8 bases and J 3 bases; bases outside gene matches: 5. CDR3 DNA: TGTGCCAGCTTTAGCGGGAGGGCCGAAGAGACCCAGTACTTC. It yields the protein CASFSGRAEETQYF.

This clone was found a few times. The genes are TRBV2 and TRBJ2-7; perhaps TRBD1 as D (6 bases). CDR1 and CDR2 (germline): SNHLY, FYNNEI. This CDR3 contains 14 residues. V dropped 7 bases and J dropped 2 bases, with 15 bases sitting between them. The CDR3 DNA is TGTGCCAGCACTCACTTGGGGGCAACCTACGAGCAGTACTTC. Its translation is CASTHLGATYEQYF.

This clone was seen repeatedly, ten times or more. This chain links TRBV11-2 with TRBJ2-5; 9 bases are shared with TRBD2. Losses at the gene ends were 2 bases for V and 5 bases for J; bases not matched to a gene: 9. The germline V gene encodes CDR1 SGHAT and CDR2 FQNNGV. The CDR3 extends over 16 amino acids. This CDR3 is CASSLMTSGGGETQYF. In nucleotides, the CDR3 is TGTGCCAGCAGCTTAATGACTAGCGGTGGCGGTGAGACCCAGTACTTC.

This clone was counted ten times or more. The same CDR3 also results from other DNA sequences found in this sample. The chain joins TRBV9 to TRBJ2-3; 13 bases agree with TRBD2. The V gene end was trimmed by 3 bases and the J gene end by 5 bases; junction bases not matched to a gene: 6. CDR1 and CDR2 (germline): SGDLS, YYNGEE. The CDR3 contains 16 residues. CDR3: CASSAQLAGGLDTQYF. CDR3 bases: TGTGCCAGCAGCGCACAACTAGCGGGAGGGTTAGATACGCAGTATTTT.

The chain is built from TRBV11-2 and TRBJ1-1; unclear D gene. Looked up from germline, CDR1 is SGHAT and CDR2 is FQNNGV. V dropped 7 bases and J dropped 5 bases, with 17 bases sitting between them. The CDR3 sequence is 14 residues long. DNA for the CDR3: TGTGCCAGCACCCCCATGTCCTCGAGGACTGAAGCTTTCTTT. This codes for CASTPMSSRTEAFF.

This clone was recorded a few times. The rearrangement joins TRBV6-1 to TRBJ2-1; D gene uncertain. The CDR3 extends over 18 amino acids. Trimming took 5 bases from V and 6 from J, leaving 26 bases between them. In germline, CDR1 is MNHNS, CDR2 SASEGT. CDR3 region: CASSPTLRTLALSNEQFF. CDR3 coding DNA: TGTGCCAGCAGTCCAACCCTCAGAACACTTGCCTTAAGCAATGAGCAGTTCTTC.

CDR3 nucleotide sequence: TGTGCCAGCAGTTTCAAGGTGACAGGGCCATACGAGCAGTACTTC. Translating it yields CASSFKVTGPYEQYF. This chain connects TRBV12-3 or TRBV12-4 to TRBJ2-7; 7 nucleotides agree with TRBD1. The CDR3 length is 15 residues. The V segment lost 3 bases and the J segment 4 bases; nucleotides outside the gene matches: 9.

This clone has more than one count but fewer than ten. This may be a read error, as it is one base from a much larger clone. This rearrangement joins TRBV13 to TRBJ2-5; 7 bases align to TRBD1. V lost 5 bases and J lost 5; bases outside the gene matches: 11. The CDR3 has 15 amino acids. Germline V lookup: CDR1 PRHDT, CDR2 FYEKMQ (reference sequence). The CDR3 DNA reads as TGTGCCAGCAGCGGGGACAGTGGGCTCGGCGAGACCCAGTACTTC. Protein: CASSGDSGLGETQYF.

V and J are TRBV7-8 and TRBJ2-2; tentatively, D is TRBD2 (5 bases). This CDR3 has 15 residues. Trimming removed 6 bases at V and 1 base at J, with 12 bases between. Germline-derived CDR1 and CDR2 are SGHVS and FQNEAQ. CDR3 region: CASRPGSGNTGELFF. The CDR3 DNA is TGTGCCAGCAGACCTGGCAGCGGGAACACCGGGGAGCTGTTTTTT.

This clone was recorded many times. V is TRBV27 and J is TRBJ1-2; no definite D call. The CDR3 contains 11 residues. Germline CDR1 MNHEY, CDR2 SMNVEV (reference sequence). V shed 5 bases and J shed 11 bases, with 12 bases lying between them. The chain's CDR3 is CASSPPTRYTF. For the CDR3, the DNA is TGTGCCAGCAGTCCACCCACCCGATACACCTTC.

As concerns this clone: Just one base apart from a much larger clone, this may be a read error. The V gene is TRBV5-1, the J gene TRBJ1-1; unclear D gene. Trimming stripped 1 base from V and 0 bases from J, with 10 bases between. The CDR3 is made up of 15 amino acids. Per the germline V gene, CDR1 is SGHRS and CDR2 is YFSETQ. In DNA form, the CDR3 reads TGCGCCAGCAGCTTGTCCCGGGAGTTGAACACTGAAGCTTTCTTT. It translates to CASSLSRELNTEAFF.

This clone was counted a single time. V usage is TRBV7-3 and J usage is TRBJ2-5; 10 bases fit TRBD2. The ends lost 7 bases at V and 4 bases at J; junction bases unmatched: 12. Germline V gives CDR1 SGHTA, CDR2 FQGTGA. The CDR3 totals 16 residues. Written as DNA, the CDR3 is TGTGCCAGCATCCCAGGGGCTAGCGGGAGTAGAGAGACCCAGTACTTC. Its protein product is CASIPGASGSRETQYF.

The chain employs TRBV4-1 and TRBJ2-1, with 9 bases matching TRBD2. Per germline, CDR1 MGHRA and CDR2 YSYEKL. V trimming: 2 bases; J trimming: 0 bases; junction bases outside the gene matches: 2. The CDR3 spans 16 residues. The CDR3 sequence: CASSQLSGSSYNEQFF. The CDR3 bases are TGCGCCAGCAGCCAACTTAGCGGGAGCTCCTACAATGAGCAGTTCTTC.

This chain joins TRBV11-2 and TRBJ2-7; unclear D gene. Germline V gene data show CDR1 as SGHAT and CDR2 as FQNNGV. This CDR3 is 16 amino acids long. Deletions cut 0 bases from V and 7 bases from J, with 19 bases between. CDR3 coding DNA: TGTGCCAGCAGCTTAGAAAACGGGCCACTGTCTTGGGAGCAGTACTTC. Translation: CASSLENGPLSWEQYF.

A word on this clone: The junction shows a germline mismatch at one end, possibly a read error. The chain is built from TRBV5-1 and TRBJ2-2, with a weak D call TRBD2 (5 bases). CDR1 is SGHRS and CDR2 is YFSETQ in the germline V gene. This CDR3 contains 16 residues. DNA for the CDR3: TGCGCCAGCAGCCCACCGTCTTATTTGAACACCGGGGAGCTGTTTTTC. Protein: CASSPPSYLNTGELFF.

This clone was picked up many times. V usage is TRBV15 and J usage is TRBJ1-4, with a tentative D call TRBD1 (5 bases). V was clipped by 3 bases and J by 3 bases, with 11 bases between them. Germline CDR1 LNHNV, CDR2 YYDKDF (reference sequence). The CDR3 spans 15 residues. The chain's CDR3 is CATSRGVVANEKLFF. The CDR3 coding sequence is TGTGCCACCAGCAGGGGGGTCGTGGCTAATGAAAAACTGTTTTTT.